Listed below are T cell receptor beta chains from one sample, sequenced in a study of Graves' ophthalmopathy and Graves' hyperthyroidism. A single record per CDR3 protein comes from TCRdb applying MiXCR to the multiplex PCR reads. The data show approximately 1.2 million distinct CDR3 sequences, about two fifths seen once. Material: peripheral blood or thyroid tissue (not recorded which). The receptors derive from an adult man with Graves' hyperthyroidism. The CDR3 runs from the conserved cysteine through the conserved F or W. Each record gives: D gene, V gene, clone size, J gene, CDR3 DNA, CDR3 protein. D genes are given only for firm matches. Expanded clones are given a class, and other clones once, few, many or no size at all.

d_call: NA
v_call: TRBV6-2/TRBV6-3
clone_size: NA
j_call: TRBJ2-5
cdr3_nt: TGTGCCAGCAGTTACGATCTAAGGACGCCCACGGAAGAGACCCAGTACTTC
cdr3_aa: CASSYDLRTPTEETQYF

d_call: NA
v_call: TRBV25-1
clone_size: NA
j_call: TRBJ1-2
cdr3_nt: TGTGCCAGCAGTTTTCTACGGGCGTCAGTTGGTGGCTACACCTTC
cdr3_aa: CASSFLRASVGGYTF

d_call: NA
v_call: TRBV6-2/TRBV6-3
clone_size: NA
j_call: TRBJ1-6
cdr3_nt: TGTGCCAGCAGTTACTCAACGTTGACCTCACCCCTCCACTTT
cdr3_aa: CASSYSTLTSPLHF

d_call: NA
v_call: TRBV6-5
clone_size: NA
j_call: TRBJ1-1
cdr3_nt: TGTGCCACCCGGACACACAACACTGAAGCTTTCTTT
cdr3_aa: CATRTHNTEAFF

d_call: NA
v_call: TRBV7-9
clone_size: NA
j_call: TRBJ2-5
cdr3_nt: NA
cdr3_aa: CASSIYLCSVEGGRGTQYF

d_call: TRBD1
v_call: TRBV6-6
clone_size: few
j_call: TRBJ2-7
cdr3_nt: TGTGCCAGCAGGCCGGGACAGGTCTACGAGCAGTACTTC
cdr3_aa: CASRPGQVYEQYF

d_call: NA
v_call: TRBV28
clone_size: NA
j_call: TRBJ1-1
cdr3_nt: TGTGTCAGCAGTTTGTCACAGATGAACACTGAAGCTTTCTTT
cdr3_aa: CVSSLSQMNTEAFF

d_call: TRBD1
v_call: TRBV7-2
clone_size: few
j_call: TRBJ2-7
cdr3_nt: TGTGCCAGCAGCTCCCCGGGACAGGGGTCGATCTACGAGCAGTACTTC
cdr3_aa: CASSSPGQGSIYEQYF

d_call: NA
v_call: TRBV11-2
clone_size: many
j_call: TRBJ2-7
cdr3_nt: TGTGCCAGCAGCCCAGGGGACACGCCTAACTACGAGCAGTACTTC
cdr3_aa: CASSPGDTPNYEQYF

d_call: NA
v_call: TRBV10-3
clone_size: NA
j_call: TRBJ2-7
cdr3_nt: TGTGCCATCGGTGTGGGTGGAGAGCAGTACTTC
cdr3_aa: CAIGVGGEQYF

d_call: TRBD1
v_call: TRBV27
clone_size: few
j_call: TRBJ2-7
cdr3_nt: TGTGCCAGCAGATCTTCTTACACAGGGGGCGGGCAGTACTTC
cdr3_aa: CASRSSYTGGGQYF

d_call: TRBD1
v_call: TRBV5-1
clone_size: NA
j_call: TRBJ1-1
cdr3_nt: TGCGCCAGCAGCTCCTCGACAGGGACAATGAACACTGAAGCTTTCTTT
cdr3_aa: CASSSSTGTMNTEAFF

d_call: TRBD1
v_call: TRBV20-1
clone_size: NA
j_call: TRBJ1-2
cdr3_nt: TGCAGTTTCGACAGGGGCCTATCTATTCATGGCTACACCTTC
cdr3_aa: CSFDRGLSIHGYTF

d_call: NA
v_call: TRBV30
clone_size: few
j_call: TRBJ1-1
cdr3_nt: TGTGCCTGGAGTTCCCGGAGAAACACTGAAGCTTTCTTT
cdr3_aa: CAWSSRRNTEAFF

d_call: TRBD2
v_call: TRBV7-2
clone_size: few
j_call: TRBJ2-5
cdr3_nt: TGTGCCAGCAGCCAAGGACTAGCTGGCCTAGGTCGAGAGACCCAGTACTTC
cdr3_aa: CASSQGLAGLGRETQYF

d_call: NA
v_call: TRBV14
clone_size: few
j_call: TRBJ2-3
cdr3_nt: TGTGCCAGCAGTCCCCTAGCCGATACGCAGTATTTT
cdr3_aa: CASSPLADTQYF

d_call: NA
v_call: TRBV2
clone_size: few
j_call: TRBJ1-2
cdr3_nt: TGTGCCAGCAGGGTGACAGTTAACTATGGCTACACCTTC
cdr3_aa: CASRVTVNYGYTF

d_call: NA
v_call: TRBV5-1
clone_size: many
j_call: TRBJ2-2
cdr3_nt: TGCGCCAGCAGCTTGGAGGCAGCGGGGAACACCGGGGAGCTGTTTTTT
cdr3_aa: CASSLEAAGNTGELFF

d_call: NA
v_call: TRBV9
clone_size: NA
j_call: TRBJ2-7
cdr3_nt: TGTGCCAGCAGCCCCCAACAGGTTACCTACGAGCAGTACTTC
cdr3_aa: CASSPQQVTYEQYF

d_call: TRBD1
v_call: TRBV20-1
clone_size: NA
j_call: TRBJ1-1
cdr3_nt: TGCAGTGCTAGAACGGACAGGACCAACACTGAAGCTTTCTTT
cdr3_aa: CSARTDRTNTEAFF

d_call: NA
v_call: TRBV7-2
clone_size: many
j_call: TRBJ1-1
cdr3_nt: TGTGCCAGCAGCTTACGTCAGTTAACCGAAGCTTTCTTT
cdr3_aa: CASSLRQLTEAFF

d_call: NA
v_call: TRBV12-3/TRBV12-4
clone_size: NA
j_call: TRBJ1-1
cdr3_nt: TGTGCCAGCAGTTTACACATCGGGGGGGAAGCGGGGACTGAAGCTTTCTTT
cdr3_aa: CASSLHIGGEAGTEAFF

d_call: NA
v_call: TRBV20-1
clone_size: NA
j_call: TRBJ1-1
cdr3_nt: TGCAGTGCTAGTCTGACAGTGAACACTGAAGCTTTCTTT
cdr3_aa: CSASLTVNTEAFF

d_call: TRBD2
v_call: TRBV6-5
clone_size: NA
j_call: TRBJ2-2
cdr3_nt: TGTGCCAGCAGAGAACGCGGACTAGCGGGAGGAATTATGGGGGAGCTGTTTTTT
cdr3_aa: CASRERGLAGGIMGELFF

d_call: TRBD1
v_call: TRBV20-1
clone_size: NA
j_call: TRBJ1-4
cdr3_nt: TGCAGTGTTTTGCCGGGACAGGGGTCTAATGAAAAACTGTTTTTT
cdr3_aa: CSVLPGQGSNEKLFF

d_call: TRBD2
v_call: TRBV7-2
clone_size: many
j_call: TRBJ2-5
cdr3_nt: TGTGCCAGCAGCCTCGCCTTTAGCGGGAGTTTCGAAGAGACCCAGTACTTC
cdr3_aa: CASSLAFSGSFEETQYF

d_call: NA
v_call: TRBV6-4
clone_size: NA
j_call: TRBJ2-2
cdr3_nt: TGTGCCAGCAGTGAGTCGGGGGAAAACACCGGGGAGCTGTTTTTT
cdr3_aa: CASSESGENTGELFF

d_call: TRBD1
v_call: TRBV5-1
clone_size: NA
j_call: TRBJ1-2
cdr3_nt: TGCGCCAGCAGCTTGGTCAGGGGGCTCGGTGGCTACACCTTC
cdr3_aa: CASSLVRGLGGYTF

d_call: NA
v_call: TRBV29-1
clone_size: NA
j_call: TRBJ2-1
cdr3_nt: TGCAGCGTTGAAGTGGGTAAGCAGTTCTTC
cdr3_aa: CSVEVGKQFF

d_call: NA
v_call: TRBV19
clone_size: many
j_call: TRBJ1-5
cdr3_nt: TGTGCCAGTAGGTGGAGGGAGCAGCCCCAGCATTTT
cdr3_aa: CASRWREQPQHF

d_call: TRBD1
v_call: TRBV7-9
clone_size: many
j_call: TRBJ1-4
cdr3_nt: TGTGCCAGCAGCGGGGGACAGGGATACGAAAAACTGTTTTTT
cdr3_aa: CASSGGQGYEKLFF

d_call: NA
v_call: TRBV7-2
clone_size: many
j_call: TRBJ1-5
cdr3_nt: TGTGCCAGCAGCTTATGGGGGAGGGTGAGCAATCAGCCCCAGCATTTT
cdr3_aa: CASSLWGRVSNQPQHF

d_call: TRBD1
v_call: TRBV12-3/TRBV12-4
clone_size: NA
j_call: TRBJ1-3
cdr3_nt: TGTGCCAGCAGTGACAGGGGAGCTGGAAACACCATATATTTT
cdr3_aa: CASSDRGAGNTIYF

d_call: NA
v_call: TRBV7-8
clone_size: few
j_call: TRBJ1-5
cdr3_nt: TGTGCCAGCAGTTCAAACAGGGTGGGCAATCAGCCCCAGCATTTT
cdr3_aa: CASSSNRVGNQPQHF

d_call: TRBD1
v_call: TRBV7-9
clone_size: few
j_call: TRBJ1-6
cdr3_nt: TGTGCCAGCAGCCTCGATGGGGGACAGTTGAGTTCACCCCTCCACTTT
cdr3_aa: CASSLDGGQLSSPLHF

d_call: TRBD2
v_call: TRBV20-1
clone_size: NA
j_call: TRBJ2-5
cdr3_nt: TGCAGTGCTGTATCGGGAGGCCACGAGACCCAGTACTTC
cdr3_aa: CSAVSGGHETQYF

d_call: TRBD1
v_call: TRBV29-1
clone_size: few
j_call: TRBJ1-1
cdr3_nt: TGCAGCGTACCATCCGGGACAGGGTTTCACACTGAAGCTTTCTTT
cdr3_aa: CSVPSGTGFHTEAFF

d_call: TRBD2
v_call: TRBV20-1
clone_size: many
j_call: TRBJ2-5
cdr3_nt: TGCAGTGCTACAGGACTAGCGGACCAAGAGACCCAGTACTTC
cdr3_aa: CSATGLADQETQYF